A single sample gave rise to the 18 T cell receptor beta chains below, sequenced in a study of blood T cell repertoires in COVID-19. The table came from immunoSEQ multiplex PCR; TCRdb's copy has only in-frame clones and leaves some out. The repertoire consists of tens of thousands of clones, with around nine tenths occurring once and the leading ten covering less than 8.5%. The sample consisted of peripheral blood. The receptors originated from a human donor in a cohort sampled during active COVID-19.

The V gene is TRBV5-1, the J gene TRBJ2-1, with 7 bases that match TRBD1. The CDR3 loop spans 16 amino acids. Trimming removed 4 bases from V and 10 bases from J; junction bases left unmatched: 17. The germline V gene has CDR1 SGHRS and CDR2 YFSETQ. The CDR3 region is CASSKEITGVWEEQFF. DNA for the CDR3: TGCGCCAGCAGCAAGGAAATTACAGGGGTCTGGGAGGAGCAGTTCTTC.

V gene TRBV9 combines with J gene TRBJ2-2, with D perhaps matching TRBD1 (6 bases). The CDR3 is made up of 15 amino acids. The germline V and J ends were trimmed by 4 bases and 1 base, with 11 bases remaining between them. CDR1 and CDR2 (germline): SGDLS, YYNGEE. CDR3 residues: CASSSVGQNTGELFF. CDR3 coding DNA: TGTGCCAGCAGCTCAGTGGGACAGAACACCGGGGAGCTGTTTTTT.

In its sample, this clone was seen once. The V and J genes are TRBV9 and TRBJ1-6; D unresolved. The V end was cut by 4 bases, the J end by 8 bases, with 13 bases between. The CDR3 spans 14 residues. Germline V gives CDR1 SGDLS, CDR2 YYNGEE. The CDR3 DNA reads as TGTGCCAGCAGCCCCCGACGAGGAGATTCACCCCTCCACTTT. Protein: CASSPRRGDSPLHF.

The chain joins TRBV4-2 to TRBJ2-7; TRBD2 matches at 7 bases. The V segment lost 4 bases and the J segment 0 bases; nucleotides outside the gene matches: 6. The CDR3 length is 15 residues. Germline V gives CDR1 LGHNA, CDR2 YNFKEQ. The CDR3 spells CASSRSSGSSYEQYF. The CDR3 nucleotides are TGTGCCAGCAGCCGTTCTAGCGGTAGCTCCTACGAGCAGTACTTC.

The rearrangement links TRBV14 to TRBJ1-1; D is uncertain. The CDR3 is 13 residues long. Germline CDR1 SGHDN, CDR2 FVKESK. Trimming shortened V by 2 bases and J by 5 bases, and 9 bases separated the two germline ends. The DNA of the CDR3 is TGTGCCAGCAGCCAACGGGGTTTTACTGAAGCTTTCTTT. Its protein is CASSQRGFTEAFF.

This clone was picked up one time. The gene calls are TRBV5-6 and TRBJ1-5, with no clear D. CDR1 SGHDT and CDR2 YYEEEE come from the germline V gene. V was shortened by 3 bases and J by 6 bases, with 13 bases between the two germline ends. The CDR3 has 14 amino acids. CDR3 in amino acids: CASSSPGKGQPQHF. The CDR3 DNA sequence: TGTGCCAGCAGCTCCCCGGGAAAGGGTCAGCCCCAGCATTTT.

This rearrangement joins TRBV28 to TRBJ2-3; 13 bases are shared with TRBD2. The CDR3 covers 16 residues. The germline V gene has CDR1 MDHEN and CDR2 SYDVKM. V shed 5 bases and J 3 bases; nucleotides not matched to a gene: 5. The CDR3 nucleotides read TGTGCCAGCAGTCCACTAGCGGGGGGGCCAACAGATACGCAGTATTTT. Translated, it gives CASSPLAGGPTDTQYF.

This chain uses TRBV7-9 with TRBJ2-5, with 10 bases fitting TRBD2. With 5 bases clipped from V and 5 bases from J, the junction kept 8 bases outside the gene matches. The CDR3 spans 15 residues. Germline CDR1 SEHNR, CDR2 FQNEAQ (reference sequence). The chain's CDR3 is CASSLRTSGQETQYF. The CDR3 DNA is TGTGCCAGCAGCCTCAGGACTAGCGGACAGGAGACCCAGTACTTC.

The V gene is TRBV18, the J gene TRBJ2-5; maybe TRBD1 (5 bases). Trimming removed 3 bases at V and 5 bases at J, with 16 bases between. Germline V gene lookup returns CDR1 KGHSH and CDR2 LQKENI. The CDR3 loop spans 15 amino acids. CDR3 in amino acids: CASSPDVRPGETQYF. The CDR3 bases are TGTGCCAGCTCACCGGATGTGAGGCCAGGGGAGACCCAGTACTTC.

The chain combines TRBV5-4 with TRBJ2-5; possibly TRBD2 for D (6 bases). The germline V gene encodes CDR1 SGHNT and CDR2 YYREEE (reference sequence). CDR3 size: 16 residues. Trimming stripped 0 bases from V and 2 bases from J, with 14 bases between. The CDR3 sequence is CASSLGAGSPQETQYF. The DNA of the CDR3 is TGTGCCAGCAGCTTGGGTGCCGGGAGCCCTCAAGAGACCCAGTACTTC.

The V and J genes are TRBV20-1 and TRBJ1-5; D remains unclear. Trimming removed 3 bases from V and 6 bases from J, with 15 bases in between. Per germline, CDR1 DFQATT and CDR2 SNEGSKA (reference sequence). CDR3 size: 14 residues. The CDR3 region is CSASLRGGGQPQHF. CDR3 bases: TGCAGTGCTAGTCTCCGCGGTGGAGGTCAGCCCCAGCATTTT.

The chain uses TRBV15 and TRBJ2-1; possibly TRBD2 for D (5 bases). CDR1 LNHNV and CDR2 YYDKDF come from the germline V gene (reference sequence). The CDR3 length is 15 residues. With 3 bases removed from V and 4 bases from J, the gap between germline ends came to 13 bases. The CDR3 sequence is CATSSKLGNYNEQFF. CDR3 coding DNA: TGTGCCACCAGCAGTAAACTAGGAAATTACAATGAGCAGTTCTTC.

Here the CDR3 reads CASSLEVSWTDGYTF. The CDR3 coding sequence is TGTGCCAGCAGCTTAGAAGTGTCGTGGACAGATGGCTACACCTTC. This chain connects TRBV7-2 to TRBJ1-2, with D perhaps matching TRBD1 (6 bases). Deletions cut 1 base from V and 6 bases from J, with 15 bases between. This CDR3 spans 15 amino acids. The germline gives CDR1 SGHTA, CDR2 FQGNSA.

V is TRBV18 and J is TRBJ2-1, with 9 bases that match TRBD1. Germline V CDR1 and CDR2: KGHSH, LQKENI. This CDR3 has 14 residues. V gave up 3 bases and J gave up 7 bases; unmatched junction bases: 4. The CDR3 here is CASSPGQGGNEQFF. CDR3 bases: TGTGCCAGCTCACCGGGACAGGGAGGTAATGAGCAGTTCTTC. Together with reference TRBV18 and TRBJ2-1, the CDR3 gives the full variable domain: NAGVMQNPRHLVRRRGQEARLRCSPMKGHSHVYWYRQLPEEGLKFMVYLQKENIIDESGMPKERFSAEFPKEGPSILRIQQVVRGDSAAYFCASSPGQGGNEQFFGPGTRLTVL.

This clone has only one observation. V usage is TRBV7-8 and J usage is TRBJ1-5; perhaps TRBD1 as D (5 bases). There are 18 residues in the CDR3. Trimming took 4 bases from V and 1 from J, leaving 20 bases between them. Germline V CDR1 and CDR2: SGHVS, FQNEAQ. The CDR3 nucleotides read TGTGCCAGCAGCTCATCGACAGTCCTTCATTGGAGCAATCAGCCCCAGCATTTT. It specifies CASSSSTVLHWSNQPQHF.

This chain uses TRBV10-3 with TRBJ2-1; D is unclear. The V end lost 4 bases, the J end lost 10 bases, and 8 bases lay between the germline ends. This CDR3 is 11 amino acids long. Germline CDR1 ENHRY, CDR2 SYGVKD. CDR3 amino acids: CAISARREQFF. The CDR3 DNA sequence: TGTGCCATCAGTGCGAGGCGCGAGCAGTTCTTC.

The genes are TRBV7-8 and TRBJ1-3; no firm D call. The CDR3 sequence is 15 residues long. V was pared by 5 bases and J by 0 bases, with 11 bases between. The V gene's germline CDR1 is SGHVS and CDR2 FQNEAQ. CDR3 bases: TGTGCCAGCAGCCCCTATCGGGTCTCTGGAAACACCATATATTTT. This sequence encodes CASSPYRVSGNTIYF. The full variable domain, rest sourced from reference TRBV7-8 and TRBJ1-3, is GAGVSQSPRYKVAKRGQDVALRCDPISGHVSLFWYQQALGQGPEFLTYFQNEAQLDKSGLPSDRFFAERPEGSVSTLKIQRTQQEDSAVYLCASSPYRVSGNTIYFGEGSWLTVV.

This clone was detected once. The chain links TRBV4-1 to TRBJ1-2; D unclear. Germline V lookup: CDR1 MGHRA, CDR2 YSYEKL. V lost 0 bases and J lost 1, with 9 bases in between. The CDR3 has 15 residues. The CDR3 nucleotides read TGCGCCAGCAGCCAAGATATTGGGCGTAACTATGGCTACACCTTC. Translating it yields CASSQDIGRNYGYTF.